This TCR beta chain was identified in a study of blood T cell repertoires in COVID-19. Using immunoSEQ multiplex PCR, the repertoire was profiled, and TCRdb retains in-frame clones only, with some absent. The data contain fewer than 150,000 clones, roughly 85% of them singletons. Trimming at V came to 5 bases and at J to 3 bases, leaving 3 bases not matched to a gene. The CDR3 loop spans 13 amino acids. Looked up from germline, CDR1 is LNHDA and CDR2 is SQIVND (reference sequence). The chain recombines TRBV19 with TRBJ1-1; TRBD1 aligns across 7 bases. This TCR was recovered from a man aged 45-65 years with acute or convalescent COVID-19. Sequencing input: peripheral blood. The CDR3 loop is CASSEGQYTEAFF. The DNA of the CDR3 is TGTGCCAGTAGTGAGGGACAGTACACTGAAGCTTTCTTT.